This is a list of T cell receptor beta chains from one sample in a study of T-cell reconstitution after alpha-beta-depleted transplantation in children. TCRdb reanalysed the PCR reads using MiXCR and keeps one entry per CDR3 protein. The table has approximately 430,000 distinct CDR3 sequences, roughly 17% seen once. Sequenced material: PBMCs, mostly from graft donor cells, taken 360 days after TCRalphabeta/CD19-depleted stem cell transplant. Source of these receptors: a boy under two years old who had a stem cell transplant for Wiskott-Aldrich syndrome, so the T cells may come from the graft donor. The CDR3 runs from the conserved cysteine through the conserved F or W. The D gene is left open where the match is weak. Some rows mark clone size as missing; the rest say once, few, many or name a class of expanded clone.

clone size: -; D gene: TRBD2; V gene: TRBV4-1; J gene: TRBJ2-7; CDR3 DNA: TGCGCCAGCAGCCAAGTTTGGCGGGGGGCGTCCTACGAGCAGTACTTC; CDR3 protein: CASSQVWRGASYEQYF
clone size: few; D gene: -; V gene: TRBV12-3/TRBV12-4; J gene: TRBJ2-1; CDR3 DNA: TGTGCCAGCAGTTTTACTAGGGGTGAGCAGTTCTTC; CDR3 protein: CASSFTRGEQFF
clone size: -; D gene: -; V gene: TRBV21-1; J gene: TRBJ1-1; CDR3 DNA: TGTGCCAGCAGCACCGGACAGGGGATGGACACTGAAGCTTTCTTT; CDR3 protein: CASSTGQGMDTEAFF
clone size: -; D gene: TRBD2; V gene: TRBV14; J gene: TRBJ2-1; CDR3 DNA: TGTGCCAGCAGCCAGGGAGGACTAGTCAATGAGCAGTTCTTC; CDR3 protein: CASSQGGLVNEQFF
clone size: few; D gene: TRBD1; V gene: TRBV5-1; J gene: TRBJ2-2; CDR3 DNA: TGCGCCAGCAGCTCGGGACAGCGTGACACCGGGGAGCTGTTTTTT; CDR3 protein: CASSSGQRDTGELFF
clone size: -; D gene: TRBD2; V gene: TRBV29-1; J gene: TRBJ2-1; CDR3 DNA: TGCAGGGGGGGAGGGTACAATGAGCAGTTCTTC; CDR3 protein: CRGGGYNEQFF
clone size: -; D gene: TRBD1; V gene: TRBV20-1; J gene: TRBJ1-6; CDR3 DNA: TGCAGTGCTCCGGGACAGGCAAATTCACCCCTCCACTTT; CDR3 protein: CSAPGQANSPLHF
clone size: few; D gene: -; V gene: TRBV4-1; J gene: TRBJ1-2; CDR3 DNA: TGCGCCAGCAGCCAGTACCTTCAGGGCCTTGGCTATGGCTACACCTTC; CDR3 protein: CASSQYLQGLGYGYTF
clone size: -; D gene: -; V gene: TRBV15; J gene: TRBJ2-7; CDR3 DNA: TGTGCCACCAGCTACAACGAGGGGAGCGGCTACGAGCAGTACTTC; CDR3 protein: CATSYNEGSGYEQYF
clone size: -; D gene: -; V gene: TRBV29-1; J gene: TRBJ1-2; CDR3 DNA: TGCAGCGCGCCACAGGGTCGGTATGGCTACACCTTC; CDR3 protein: CSAPQGRYGYTF
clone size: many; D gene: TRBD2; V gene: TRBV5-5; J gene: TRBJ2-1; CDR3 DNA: TGTGCCAGCGGTGAGATCTTACTAGCGGGAGGGCCCTACAATGAGCAGTTCTTC; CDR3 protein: CASGEILLAGGPYNEQFF
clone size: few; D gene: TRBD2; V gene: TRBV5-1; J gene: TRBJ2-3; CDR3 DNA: TGCGCCACTACGCGGGCTAGCGGGAGCACAGATACGCAGTATTTT; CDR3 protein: CATTRASGSTDTQYF
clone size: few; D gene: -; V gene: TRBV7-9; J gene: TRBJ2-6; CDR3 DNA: TGTGCCAGCATTTGGCAGGGGACCCACTCTGGGGCCAACGTCCTGACTTTC; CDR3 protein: CASIWQGTHSGANVLTF
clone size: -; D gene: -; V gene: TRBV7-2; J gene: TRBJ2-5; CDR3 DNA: TGTGCCAGCAGCTTATCGCCCCTTGTCCAAGAGACCCAGTACTTC; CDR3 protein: CASSLSPLVQETQYF
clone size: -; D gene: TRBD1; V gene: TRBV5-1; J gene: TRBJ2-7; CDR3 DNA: TGCGCCAGCAGCTTGGGTCAGGGGGCGCCCCCCCTCTACGAGCAGTACTTC; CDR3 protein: CASSLGQGAPPLYEQYF
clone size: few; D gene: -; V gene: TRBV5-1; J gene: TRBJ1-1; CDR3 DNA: TGCGCCAGCAGCGCCAGGGCTATGAACACTGAAGCTTTCTTT; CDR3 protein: CASSARAMNTEAFF
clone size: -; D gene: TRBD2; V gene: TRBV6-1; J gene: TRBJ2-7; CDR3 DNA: TGTGCCAGCAGTAGGGGCGGGAGTGGTGGCGAGCAGTACTTC; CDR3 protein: CASSRGGSGGEQYF
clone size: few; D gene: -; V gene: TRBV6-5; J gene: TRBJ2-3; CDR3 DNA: TGTGCCAGCAGTTACGCCGGGAATGCAGATACGCAGTATTTT; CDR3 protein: CASSYAGNADTQYF
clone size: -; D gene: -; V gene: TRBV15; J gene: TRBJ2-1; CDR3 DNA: TGTGCCACCAGCAGACAAGGAGGGGGAGGGATTTACAATGAGCAGTTCTTC; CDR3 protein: CATSRQGGGGIYNEQFF
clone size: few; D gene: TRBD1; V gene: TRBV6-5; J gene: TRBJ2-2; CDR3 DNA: TGTGCCAGCAGTTTCACCACAGGGGGGCGTCGGGAGCTGTTTTTT; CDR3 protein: CASSFTTGGRRELFF
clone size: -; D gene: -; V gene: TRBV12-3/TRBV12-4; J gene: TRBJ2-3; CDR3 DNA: TGTGCCAGCAGTTCCGCGGTAATCACGCAGTATTTT; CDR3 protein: CASSSAVITQYF
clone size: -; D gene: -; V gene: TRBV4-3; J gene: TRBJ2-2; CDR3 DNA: TGCGCCAGCAGCCCAAGCGAAGCTCCCCCAGAGACCGGGGAGCTGTTTTTT; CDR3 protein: CASSPSEAPPETGELFF
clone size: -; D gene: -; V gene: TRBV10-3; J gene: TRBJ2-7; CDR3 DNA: TGTGCCATCAGTGCGTCCCAGGGGACACGGGCCTACGAGCAGTACTTC; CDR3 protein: CAISASQGTRAYEQYF
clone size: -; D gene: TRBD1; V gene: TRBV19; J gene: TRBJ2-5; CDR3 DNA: TGTGCCAGTAGCAACCCGGGACAGGTGGCGGAGACCCAGTACTTC; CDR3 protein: CASSNPGQVAETQYF
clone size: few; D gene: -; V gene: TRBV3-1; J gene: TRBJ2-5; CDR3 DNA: TGTGCCAGCAGCCAAGCGGGGACCAGGCTTCAAGAGACCCAGTACTTC; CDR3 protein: CASSQAGTRLQETQYF
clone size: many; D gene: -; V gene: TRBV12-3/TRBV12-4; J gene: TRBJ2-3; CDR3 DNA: TGTGCCAGCAGTTTCAGGGGAGGCACAGATACGCAGTATTTT; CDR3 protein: CASSFRGGTDTQYF
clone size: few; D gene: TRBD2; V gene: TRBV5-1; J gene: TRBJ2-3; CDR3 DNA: TGCGCCAGCAGCTCGAACCCCTGGACTAGCGGGAGATCCCGGGGCACAGATACGCAGTATTTT; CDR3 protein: CASSSNPWTSGRSRGTDTQYF
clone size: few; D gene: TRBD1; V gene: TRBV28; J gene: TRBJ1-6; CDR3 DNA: TGTGCCAGCAGTTTCGACAGGGGCTCCTATAATTCACCCCTCCACTTT; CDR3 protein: CASSFDRGSYNSPLHF
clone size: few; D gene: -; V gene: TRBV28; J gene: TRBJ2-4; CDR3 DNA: TGTGCCAGCAGTTTAGGGAGCCGGGGTCTAGCCAAAAACATTCAGTACTTC; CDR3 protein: CASSLGSRGLAKNIQYF
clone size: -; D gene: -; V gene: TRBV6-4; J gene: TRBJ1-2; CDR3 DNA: TGTGCCAGCAGTCAGGGACCTCCCTATGGCTACACCTTC; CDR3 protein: CASSQGPPYGYTF
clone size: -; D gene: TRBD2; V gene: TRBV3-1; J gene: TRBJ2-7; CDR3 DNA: TGTGCCAGCAGCCCCACTAGCGTCTCCTACGAGCAGTACTTC; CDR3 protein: CASSPTSVSYEQYF
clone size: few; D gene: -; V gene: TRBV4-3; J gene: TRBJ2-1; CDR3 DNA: TGCGCCAGCAGCCAAAGCCGGTTCAACTACAATGAGCAGTTCTTC; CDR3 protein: CASSQSRFNYNEQFF
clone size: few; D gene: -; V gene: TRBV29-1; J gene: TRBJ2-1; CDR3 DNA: TGCAGCGTTGGGGAGGCCAGGGCAAGCTCCTACAATGAGCAGTTCTTC; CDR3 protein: CSVGEARASSYNEQFF
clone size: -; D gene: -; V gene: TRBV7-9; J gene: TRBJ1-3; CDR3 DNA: TGTGCCAGCAGCTTACAGGGCCGGGAGAGGAACACCATATATTTT; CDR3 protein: CASSLQGRERNTIYF
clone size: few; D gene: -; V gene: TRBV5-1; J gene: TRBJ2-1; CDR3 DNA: TGCGCCAGCAGCTTGGCGACTTTCGGGGGCTCCTACAATGAGCAGTTCTTC; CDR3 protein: CASSLATFGGSYNEQFF
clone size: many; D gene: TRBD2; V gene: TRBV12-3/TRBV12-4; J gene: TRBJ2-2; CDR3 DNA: TGTGCCAGCAGTTTGCTAGCGGGGGCGAACACCGGGGAGCTGTTTTTT; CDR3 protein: CASSLLAGANTGELFF
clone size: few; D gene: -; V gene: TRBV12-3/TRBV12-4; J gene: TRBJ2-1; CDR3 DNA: TGTGCCAGCAGTTTAAAGGGGGGAGGATCGAACAATGAGCAGTTCTTC; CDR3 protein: CASSLKGGGSNNEQFF
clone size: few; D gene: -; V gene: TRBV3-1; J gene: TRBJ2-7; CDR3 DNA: TGTGCCAGCAGCCAAGAGGGGAGGTCGAACTACGAGCAGTACTTC; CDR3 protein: CASSQEGRSNYEQYF
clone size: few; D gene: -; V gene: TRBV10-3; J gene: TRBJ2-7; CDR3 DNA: TGTGCCATCAGCCCCACAGGGCAAGTAAACGAGCAGTACTTC; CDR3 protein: CAISPTGQVNEQYF
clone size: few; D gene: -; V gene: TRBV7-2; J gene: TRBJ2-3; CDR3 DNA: TGTGCCAGCAGCTTAATGTCCGGGGGTCTCAGGGGAGATACGCAGTATTTT; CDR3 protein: CASSLMSGGLRGDTQYF
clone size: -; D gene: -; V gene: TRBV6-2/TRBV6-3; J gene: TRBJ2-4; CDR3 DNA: TGTGCCAGCAGTTACCCAACTAACTCCTTCAAAAACATTCAGTACTTC; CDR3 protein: CASSYPTNSFKNIQYF
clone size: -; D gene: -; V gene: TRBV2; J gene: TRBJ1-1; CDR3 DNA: TGTGCCAGCAGTGCCAGGGAGGCGAACACTGAAGCTTTCTTT; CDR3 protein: CASSAREANTEAFF
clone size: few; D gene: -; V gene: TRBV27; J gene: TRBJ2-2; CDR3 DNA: TGTGCCAGCAGGACGCTTGGGGGTTTGGAGGAGCTGTTTTTT; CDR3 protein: CASRTLGGLEELFF
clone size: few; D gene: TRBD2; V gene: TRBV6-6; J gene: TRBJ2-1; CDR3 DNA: TGTGCCAGCAGGCGGGAGGGTGAGCAGTTCTTC; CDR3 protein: CASRREGEQFF
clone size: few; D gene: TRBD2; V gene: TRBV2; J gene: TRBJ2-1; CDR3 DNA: TGTGCCAGCAGCGATAGACTAGCGGGAGGGCCTATATATGAGCAGTTCTTC; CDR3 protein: CASSDRLAGGPIYEQFF